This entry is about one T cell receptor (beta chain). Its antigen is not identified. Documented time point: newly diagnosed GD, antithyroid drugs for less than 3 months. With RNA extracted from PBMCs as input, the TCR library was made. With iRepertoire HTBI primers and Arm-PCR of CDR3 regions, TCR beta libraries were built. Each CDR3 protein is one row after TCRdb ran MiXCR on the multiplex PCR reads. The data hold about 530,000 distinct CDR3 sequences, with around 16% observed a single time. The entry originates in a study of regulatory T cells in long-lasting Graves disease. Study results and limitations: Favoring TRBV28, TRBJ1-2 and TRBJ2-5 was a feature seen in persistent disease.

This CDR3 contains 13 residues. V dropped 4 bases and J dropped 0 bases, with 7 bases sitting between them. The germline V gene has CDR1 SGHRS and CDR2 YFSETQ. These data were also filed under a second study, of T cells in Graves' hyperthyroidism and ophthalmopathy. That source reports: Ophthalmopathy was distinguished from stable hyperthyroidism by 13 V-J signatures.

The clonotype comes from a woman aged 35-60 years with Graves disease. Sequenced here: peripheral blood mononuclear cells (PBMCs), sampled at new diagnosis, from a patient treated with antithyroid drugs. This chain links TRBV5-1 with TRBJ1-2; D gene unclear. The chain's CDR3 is CASSMEANYGYTF. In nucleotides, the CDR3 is TGCGCCAGCAGCATGGAAGCTAACTATGGCTACACCTTC.